Below are 26 T cell receptor beta chains sequenced from a single sample in a study of shared clonotypes between healthy human individuals. Assay used: immunoSEQ multiplex PCR; TCRdb lists only in-frame clones, some missing. This table has 2 million to 3 million clones, 80% to 95% appearing once. Specimen: naive CD4+ T cells from PBMCs. As to subset: CD45RA+ positively selected. Receptors originate from a man younger than 35 in good health. Some clones in this sample may be carry-over from other donors' samples.

CDR3 in DNA: TGTGCCAGCTCATCGCGGACAGCATACGAGCAGTACTTC. Protein sequence: CASSSRTAYEQYF. The chain employs TRBV18 and TRBJ2-7; tentatively, D is TRBD1 (6 bases). CDR1 and CDR2 from the germline V gene are KGHSH and LQKENI. This CDR3 comprises 13 residues. Trimming took off 5 bases at V and 4 bases at J, with 12 bases between the two ends. The full variable domain, with the rest looked up from reference TRBV18 and TRBJ2-7, is NAGVMQNPRHLVRRRGQEARLRCSPMKGHSHVYWYRQLPEEGLKFMVYLQKENIIDESGMPKERFSAEFPKEGPSILRIQQVVRGDSAAYFCASSSRTAYEQYFGPGTRLTVT.

The chain couples TRBV5-1 to TRBJ2-7; 12 bases match TRBD2. V was clipped by 3 bases and J by 2 bases; unmatched bases: 3. CDR3 length: 15 amino acids. CDR1 is SGHRS, CDR2 YFSETQ, per germline. The CDR3 DNA reads TGCGCCAGCAGCTCAAGGACTAGCGGGGCCTACGAGCAGTACTTC. It is translated as CASSSRTSGAYEQYF.

V gene TRBV7-8 combines with J gene TRBJ1-2, with 7 bases aligning to TRBD1. The CDR3 consists of 15 residues. Germline values: CDR1 SGHVS, CDR2 FQNEAQ. V gave up 5 bases and J gave up 3 bases; unmatched junction bases: 9. The DNA for the CDR3 is TGTGCCAGCAGCCCCGGGACAGCCCGCGACTATGGCTACACCTTC. Translating it yields CASSPGTARDYGYTF.

V gene TRBV19 combines with J gene TRBJ2-1; TRBD2 might be the D (6 bases). This CDR3 contains 15 residues. Trimming cost V 3 bases and J 7 bases, with 16 bases left between them. The V gene's germline CDR1 is LNHDA and CDR2 SQIVND (reference sequence). Written as DNA, the CDR3 is TGTGCCAGTAGTATTATCACGGGAGTAGGGAATGAGCAGTTCTTC. Encoded protein: CASSIITGVGNEQFF.

J is TRBJ2-3 and V is TRBV30; D possibly matches TRBD1 or TRBD2 (6 bases each). The CDR3 is made up of 15 amino acids. V was clipped by 0 bases and J by 2 bases, with 12 bases between them. The germline CDR1 and CDR2 sequences are GTSNPN and SVGIG (reference sequence). CDR3 loop: CAWSVGGGLTDTQYF. The CDR3 DNA sequence: TGTGCCTGGAGTGTCGGTGGGGGGCTCACAGATACGCAGTATTTT. The entire variable domain, with the rest obtained from reference TRBV30 and TRBJ2-3, is as follows: SQTIHQWPATLVQPVGSPLSLECTVEGTSNPNLYWYRQAAGRGLQLLFYSVGIGQISSEVPQNLSASRPQDRQFILSSKKLLLSDSGFYLCAWSVGGGLTDTQYFGPGTRLTVL.

This clone was observed a single time. This rearrangement joins TRBV6-1 to TRBJ1-2; TRBD1 might be the D (5 bases). V was shortened by 9 bases and J by 3 bases, with 14 bases between the two germline ends. Per the germline V gene, CDR1 is MNHNS and CDR2 is SASEGT. The CDR3 length is 13 residues. The CDR3 coding sequence is TGTGCCAGTAGCCCGGGACGGCACTATGGCTACACCTTC. Encoded protein: CASSPGRHYGYTF.

This clone was seen just once. The chain is built from TRBV28 and TRBJ2-6, with D tentatively TRBD1 or TRBD2 (5 bases each). The CDR3 contains 18 residues. Per the germline V gene, CDR1 is MDHEN and CDR2 is SYDVKM. The V and J ends lost 2 bases and 2 bases respectively, with 16 bases between them. CDR3 bases: TGTGCCAGCAGTTTAGTGGCAGGGACCTCCGCTGGGGCCAACGTCCTGACTTTC. Translating it yields CASSLVAGTSAGANVLTF.

The chain uses TRBV15 and TRBJ2-1; 8 bases align to TRBD1. Germline V lookup: CDR1 LNHNV, CDR2 YYDKDF (reference sequence). The CDR3 runs 16 residues. The trim removed 1 base at V and 0 bases at J, leaving 2 bases unmatched. The CDR3 nucleotides are TGTGCCACCAGCAGAGGACAGGGGCGCTCCTACAATGAGCAGTTCTTC. Protein: CATSRGQGRSYNEQFF.

The V and J genes are TRBV21-1 and TRBJ2-7; the table's D call, TRBD1, has no DNA check behind it. TRBV21-1 has pseudogene status. The CDR3 runs 14 residues. The CDR3 coding sequence is TGTGCCAGCAGCGATGACAGGAGCTCCTACGAGCAGTACTTC. This translates into CASSDDRSSYEQYF.

The rearrangement joins TRBV7-9 to TRBJ2-7, with D perhaps TRBD1 (6 bases). V lost 5 bases and J lost 1, with 21 bases in between. This CDR3 comprises 17 residues. Germline values: CDR1 SEHNR, CDR2 FQNEAQ (reference sequence). The CDR3 spells CASSGRDWTERSYEQYF. CDR3 DNA: TGTGCCAGCAGCGGACGAGATTGGACAGAACGGTCCTACGAGCAGTACTTC.

A note on this clone: Other DNA sequences in the same sample also yield this CDR3. The DNA for the CDR3 is TGTGCCAGCGCCTCCGGTTCTTCCTACGAGCAGTACTTC. It encodes CASASGSSYEQYF. The gene calls are TRBV6-5 and TRBJ2-7; D unresolved. Germline V lookup: CDR1 MNHEY, CDR2 SVGAGI. CDR3 length: 13 amino acids. V was trimmed by 8 bases and J by 1 base, leaving 12 bases between them.

This chain uses TRBV6-6 with TRBJ1-3, with unresolved D. From germline, CDR1 is MNHNY and CDR2 SVGAGI (reference sequence). The CDR3 spans 14 residues. Trimming took 7 bases from V and 3 from J, leaving 13 bases between them. CDR3 sequence (DNA): TGTGCCAGCACCAATCCGGGGAATGGAAACACCATATATTTT. Translating gives CASTNPGNGNTIYF.

Only a few counts were recorded for this clone. The same CDR3 also results from other DNA sequences found in this sample. This rearrangement joins TRBV29-1 to TRBJ1-5; D possibly corresponds to TRBD1 (6 bases). V was cut by 4 bases and J by 4 bases, with 8 bases left in between. The CDR3 is made up of 12 amino acids. The germline gives CDR1 SQVTM, CDR2 ANQGSEA. Here the CDR3 DNA reads TGCAGCGTTGGACAGGAAAATCAGCCCCAGCATTTT. Protein sequence: CSVGQENQPQHF.

The chain links TRBV5-4 to TRBJ2-3; 13 bases align to TRBD2. V shed 4 bases, J shed 0 bases, and the junction held 5 bases outside the gene matches. Germline CDR1 and CDR2: SGHNT and YYREEE (reference sequence). This CDR3 contains 17 residues. CDR3 residues: CASSGRTSGSSTDTQYF. The CDR3 nucleotides are TGTGCCAGCAGCGGCAGGACTAGCGGGAGCAGCACAGATACGCAGTATTTT.

The chain has TRBV2 and TRBJ1-6, with D possibly TRBD1 on 5 matching bases. The germline gives CDR1 SNHLY, CDR2 FYNNEI. This CDR3 has 15 residues. Trimming shortened V by 3 bases and J by 4 bases, and 10 bases separated the two germline ends. CDR3 region: CASSEEGDYNSPLHF. The DNA of the CDR3 is TGTGCCAGCAGTGAGGAAGGGGATTATAATTCACCCCTCCACTTT.

A note on this clone: Other DNA sequences in this sample translate to the same CDR3. CDR3 DNA: TGTGCCACCAGTCGTGGGTCCGGAAACACCATATATTTT. This codes for CATSRGSGNTIYF. The V and J genes are TRBV15 and TRBJ1-3, with unresolved D. V was cut by 6 bases and J by 4 bases, with 10 bases left in between. The CDR3 has 13 residues. Per the germline V gene, CDR1 is LNHNV and CDR2 is YYDKDF (reference sequence).

On this clone: Only one base separates this from a far larger clonotype, so it likely reflects a read error. This chain connects TRBV7-3 to TRBJ2-1; tentative D call: TRBD1 (5 bases). Trimming shortened V by 2 bases and J by 5 bases, and 7 bases separated the two germline ends. Germline V gives CDR1 SGHTA, CDR2 FQGTGA. The CDR3 totals 13 residues. CDR3 in DNA: TGTGCCAGCAGCTTATCCAGGGACAATGAGCAGTTCTTC. It is translated as CASSLSRDNEQFF.

In DNA, the CDR3 is TGTGCCAGCAGCCGGGACAGGGGTAATGAAAAACTGTTTTTT. Encoded protein: CASSRDRGNEKLFF. The J gene is TRBJ1-4, the V gene TRBV5-6, with 10 nucleotides matching TRBD1. After removal of 4 bases from V and 4 bases from J, the junction contained 1 base not matched to a gene. The CDR3 is 14 residues long. Germline CDR1 is SGHDT and CDR2 is YYEEEE. The entire variable domain, with the rest obtained from reference TRBV5-6 and TRBJ1-4, is as follows: DAGVTQSPTHLIKTRGQQVTLRCSPKSGHDTVSWYQQALGQGPQFIFQYYEEEERQRGNFPDRFSGHQFPNYSSELNVNALLLGDSALYLCASSRDRGNEKLFFGSGTQLSVL.

The J gene is TRBJ2-1, the V gene TRBV18, with TRBD2 matching 7 bases. With V trimmed by 3 bases and J by 8 bases, 10 bases remained unmatched. CDR1 and CDR2 from the germline V gene are KGHSH and LQKENI. The CDR3 spans 15 residues. The DNA for the CDR3 is TGTGCCAGCTCACCCCGGCGGGAGATCCGAGATGAGCAGTTCTTC. This translates into CASSPRREIRDEQFF.

The chain couples TRBV20-1 to TRBJ2-7; D remains unclear. CDR3 length equals 11 residues. Germline CDR1 reads DFQATT; CDR2 reads SNEGSKA (reference sequence). V lost 5 bases, J lost 2 bases, and 7 bases lay in between. Here the CDR3 DNA reads TGCAGTGCTGAGCTGACCTACGAGCAGTACTTC. Translated, it gives CSAELTYEQYF.

The chain uses TRBV10-3 and TRBJ2-6; 7 bases match TRBD1. V trimming: 5 bases; J trimming: 2 bases; junction bases outside the gene matches: 9. The germline V gene encodes CDR1 ENHRY and CDR2 SYGVKD. The CDR3 covers 17 residues. The CDR3 DNA sequence: TGTGCCATCAGTAACCGGGACAGAGCCCCTGGGGCCAACGTCCTGACTTTC. As protein: CAISNRDRAPGANVLTF.

The gene calls are TRBV4-1 and TRBJ1-1, with a weak D call TRBD1 (6 bases). The V end lost 3 bases, the J end lost 7 bases, and 12 bases lay between the germline ends. Germline values: CDR1 MGHRA, CDR2 YSYEKL. The CDR3 has 13 amino acids. The CDR3 DNA reads as TGCGCCAGCAGCCAGGGGGGGGGCCGTGAAGCTTTCTTT. It specifies CASSQGGGREAFF.

This chain joins TRBV11-3 and TRBJ2-5; TRBD1 matches at 9 bases. Unmatched junction bases numbered 8, after V lost 6 bases and J lost 3 bases. CDR1 and CDR2 from the germline V gene are SGHNT and YENEEA. This CDR3 contains 15 residues. CDR3 loop: CASSRAGQGEETQYF. In DNA form, the CDR3 reads TGTGCCAGCAGTCGAGCGGGACAGGGAGAAGAGACCCAGTACTTC.

The chain recombines TRBV27 with TRBJ2-2, with 9 nucleotides matching TRBD1. V lost 7 bases to trimming and J lost 9 bases; unmatched junction nucleotides: 18. Germline assignment: CDR1 MNHEY and CDR2 SMNVEV (reference sequence). This CDR3 spans 17 amino acids. The CDR3 reads CASTIQGADLYFRELFF. CDR3 nucleotides: TGTGCCAGCACCATACAGGGGGCAGATTTGTACTTCCGGGAGCTGTTTTTT.

The chain joins TRBV10-3 to TRBJ2-7; 9 bases are a match to TRBD2. The V gene's germline CDR1 is ENHRY and CDR2 SYGVKD. Unmatched junction bases numbered 7, after V lost 1 base and J lost 12 bases. The CDR3 covers 13 residues. CDR3 in DNA: TGTGCCATCAGTGAGTTGTTAGCGGGAGCTTGGTACTTC. This gives the protein CAISELLAGAWYF.

The CDR3 region has the DNA TGTGCCAGCAGCCCCCGGACTAGCGTCGGGGAGACCCAGTACTTC. Amino acid sequence: CASSPRTSVGETQYF. The rearrangement uses TRBV9 and TRBJ2-5; 9 bases fit TRBD2. Germline V gene lookup returns CDR1 SGDLS and CDR2 YYNGEE. The CDR3 runs to 15 residues. V shed 4 bases, J shed 5 bases, and the junction held 9 bases outside the gene matches.